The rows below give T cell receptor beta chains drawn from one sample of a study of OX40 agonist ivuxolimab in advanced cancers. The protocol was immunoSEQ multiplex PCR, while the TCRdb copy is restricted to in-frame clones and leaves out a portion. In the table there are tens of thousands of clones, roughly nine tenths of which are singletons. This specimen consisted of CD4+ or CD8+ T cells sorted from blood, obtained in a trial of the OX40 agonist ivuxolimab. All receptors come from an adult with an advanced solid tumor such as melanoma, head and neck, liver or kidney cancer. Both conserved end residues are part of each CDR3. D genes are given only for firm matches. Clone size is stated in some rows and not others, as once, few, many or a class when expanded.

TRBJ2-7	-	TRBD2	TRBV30	TGTGCCTGGAGGGGACTAGGCTTCGAGCAGTACTTC	CAWRGLGFEQYF
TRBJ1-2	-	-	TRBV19	TGTGCCAGTAGTACGTACGGACCGCTAGTGGACTATGGCTACACCTTC	CASSTYGPLVDYGYTF
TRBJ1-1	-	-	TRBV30	TGTGCCACCTTTGTGGTGCGGAACACTGAAGCTTTCTTT	CATFVVRNTEAFF
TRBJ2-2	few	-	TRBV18	TGTGCCAGCTCAACCTTACAGGGTAACACCGGGGAGCTGTTTTTT	CASSTLQGNTGELFF
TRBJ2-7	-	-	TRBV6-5	TGTGCCAGCAGCCCCGGGAGCCGCTACGAGCAGTACTTC	CASSPGSRYEQYF
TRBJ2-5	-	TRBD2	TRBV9	TGTGCCAGCAGCGTAGCGCCAGCGGGAGGGGAGACCCAGTACTTC	CASSVAPAGGETQYF
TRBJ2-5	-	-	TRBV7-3	TGTGCCAGCAGCCTTACTACTTGGGAGACCCAGTACTTC	CASSLTTWETQYF
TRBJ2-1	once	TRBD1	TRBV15	TGTGCCACCAGCAGAGCGGACAGGGCCTACAATGAGCAGTTCTTC	CATSRADRAYNEQFF
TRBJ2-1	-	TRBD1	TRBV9	TGTGCCAGCAGCATCACAGGGGGCTCCTACAATGAGCAGTTCTTC	CASSITGGSYNEQFF
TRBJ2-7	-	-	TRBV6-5	TGTGCCAGCAGTGTGACGACCGATTACGAGCAGTACTTC	CASSVTTDYEQYF
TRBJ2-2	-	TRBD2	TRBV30	TGTGCCTGGAGTTTGGGGGGGGACACCGGGGAGCTGTTTTTT	CAWSLGGDTGELFF
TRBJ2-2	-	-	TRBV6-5	TGTGCCAGCAGTTCCGCCACCGGGGAGCTGTTTTTT	CASSSATGELFF
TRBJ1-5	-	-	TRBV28	TGTGCCAGCAGACCTTTTGGATATAGCAATCAGCCCCAGCATTTT	CASRPFGYSNQPQHF
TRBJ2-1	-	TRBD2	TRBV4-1	TGCGCCAGCAGACATCTTGGGACTAGCGGGAGGAATGAGCAGTTCTTC	CASRHLGTSGRNEQFF
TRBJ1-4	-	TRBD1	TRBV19	TGTGCCAGTACCCGGGACAGGGGGAATGAAAAACTGTTTTTT	CASTRDRGNEKLFF
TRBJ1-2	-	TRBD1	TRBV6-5	TGTGCCAGCAGTTACTGGGTGAGGGGGCCAAGGAGAGGCTACACCTTC	CASSYWVRGPRRGYTF
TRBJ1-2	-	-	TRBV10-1	TGCGCCAGCAGTGAGCCGAAACCGGGCTACACCTTC	CASSEPKPGYTF
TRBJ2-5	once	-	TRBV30	TGTGCCTGGAGTAGGCAGAGACAAGAGACCCAGTACTTC	CAWSRQRQETQYF
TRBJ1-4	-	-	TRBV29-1	TGCAGCGTTGAAGCCGACACCTTTATGGGAAAACTGTTTTTT	CSVEADTFMGKLFF
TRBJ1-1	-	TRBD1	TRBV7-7	TGTGCTAGCAGCTCGGACAGGGAGGACACTGAAGCTTTCTTT	CASSSDREDTEAFF
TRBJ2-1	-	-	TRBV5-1	TGCGCCAGCAGCCGGGATCAGTCCTACAATGAGCAGTTCTTC	CASSRDQSYNEQFF
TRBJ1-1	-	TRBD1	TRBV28	TGTGCCAGCGAGGAGAGGGACAGGACTGAAGCTTTCTTT	CASEERDRTEAFF